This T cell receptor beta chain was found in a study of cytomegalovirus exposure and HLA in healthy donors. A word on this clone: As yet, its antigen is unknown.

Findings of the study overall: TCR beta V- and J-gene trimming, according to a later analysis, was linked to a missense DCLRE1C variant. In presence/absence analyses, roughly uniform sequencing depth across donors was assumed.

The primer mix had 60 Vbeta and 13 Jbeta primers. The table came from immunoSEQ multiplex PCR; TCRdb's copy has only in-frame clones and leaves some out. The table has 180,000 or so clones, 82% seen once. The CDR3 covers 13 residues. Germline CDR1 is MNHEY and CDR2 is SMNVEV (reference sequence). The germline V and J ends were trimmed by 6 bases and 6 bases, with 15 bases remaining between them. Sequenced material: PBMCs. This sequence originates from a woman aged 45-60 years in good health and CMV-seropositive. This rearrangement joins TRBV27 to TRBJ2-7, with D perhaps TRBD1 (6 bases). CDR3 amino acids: CASRPPTGSEQYF. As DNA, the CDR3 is TGTGCCAGCAGACCCCCTACAGGGTCCGAGCAGTACTTC.